This T cell receptor (beta chain) comes out of a study of breast tumors, draining lymph nodes, adjacent tissues. Notes on the study in general: Findings are consistent with lymph node origin and intratumoral expansion of most tumor T cells. Luminal-like breast cancer showed significantly higher tumor–nontumor repertoire similarity than basal-like.

TCRdb reanalysed the multiplex PCR reads using MiXCR and keeps one entry per CDR3 protein. The data contain some 140,000 distinct CDR3 sequences, roughly 20% of them singletons. This clonotype has ten or more counts. Antigen specificity is unknown. The CDR3 runs to 13 residues. Trimming cost V 6 bases and J 5 bases, with 13 bases left between them. Axillary draining lymph nodes of breast cancer patients supplied the node samples. The rearrangement uses TRBV12-3 or TRBV12-4 and TRBJ1-2; weak D call: TRBD1 (6 bases). The receptor was isolated from a female donor with breast cancer. Some clones in this sample may be carry-over from other donors' samples. What was sequenced was axillary lymph node tissue. In DNA, the CDR3 is TGTGCCAGCAGCCCTCAGGGGAGGTATGGCTACACCTTC. It codes for CASSPQGRYGYTF.